The 8 T cell receptor beta chains given below trace back to one sample, sequenced in a study of blood T cell repertoires in COVID-19. Using immunoSEQ multiplex PCR, the repertoire was profiled, and TCRdb retains in-frame clones only, with some absent. The table lists 250,000 or so clones, approximately 89% of them singletons. The sample comprised PBMCs or T cells enriched from blood (not recorded which). All receptors derive from a man aged 35-49 years who had been exposed to COVID-19.

This chain joins TRBV5-1 and TRBJ2-2; D perhaps matches TRBD2 (6 bases). Germline V gene lookup returns CDR1 SGHRS and CDR2 YFSETQ. The V end was cut by 5 bases, the J end by 2 bases, with 16 bases between. The CDR3 is made up of 16 amino acids. The CDR3 DNA follows: TGCGCCAGCAGTCTTGGAGGGTCCTTTAACACCGGGGAGCTGTTTTTT. Its translation is CASSLGGSFNTGELFF.

V usage is TRBV7-9 and J usage is TRBJ1-1, with 8 nucleotides matching TRBD1. Looked up from germline, CDR1 is SEHNR and CDR2 is FQNEAQ (reference sequence). Trimming took 6 bases from V and 1 from J; bases not matched to a gene: 4. This CDR3 region has 14 residues. The CDR3 reads CASRPGTGNTEAFF. The CDR3 DNA follows: TGTGCCAGCAGACCCGGGACAGGGAACACTGAAGCTTTCTTT.

This clone was detected only once. V gene TRBV27 combines with J gene TRBJ1-6; possibly TRBD1 for D (6 bases). V was clipped by 3 bases and J by 7 bases, with 13 bases between them. CDR3 size: 15 residues. Germline CDR1 and CDR2: MNHEY and SMNVEV (reference sequence). The CDR3 region has the DNA TGTGCCAGCAGTTTTTCGACAGGAACCAATTCACCCCTCCACTTT. Protein sequence: CASSFSTGTNSPLHF.

The V and J genes are TRBV28 and TRBJ1-2; 12 bases are shared with TRBD1. V was clipped by 5 bases and J by 4 bases; unmatched bases: 14. The CDR3 is 18 amino acids. Germline V CDR1 and CDR2: MDHEN, SYDVKM. Here the CDR3 DNA reads TGTGCCAGCAGTCTAACCCAGGGACAGGGGGCTTCGGGCTATGGCTACACCTTC. This sequence encodes CASSLTQGQGASGYGYTF.

The V and J genes are TRBV4-3 and TRBJ1-1; 7 bases map to TRBD1. The V gene's germline CDR1 is LGHNA and CDR2 YSLEER. This CDR3 contains 14 residues. Trimming cost V 3 bases and J 6 bases; bases outside gene matches: 7. CDR3 DNA: TGCGCCAGCAGCCATCAGAGACAGGGACCTGAAGCTTTCTTT. Its protein is CASSHQRQGPEAFF.

The rearrangement joins TRBV24-1 to TRBJ2-5; 10 nucleotides agree with TRBD1. The CDR3 is 13 residues long. The V and J ends lost 7 bases and 5 bases, in that order; junction bases with no gene match: 3. Germline CDR1 KGHDR, CDR2 SFDVKD. CDR3 residues: CATRDRGKETQYF. CDR3 sequence (DNA): TGTGCCACCAGGGACAGGGGGAAGGAGACCCAGTACTTC.

The V call is TRBV9, the J call TRBJ1-2; 9 bases are shared with TRBD1. This CDR3 region has 15 residues. The germline gives CDR1 SGDLS, CDR2 YYNGEE. Trimming removed 3 bases from V and 7 bases from J; junction bases left unmatched: 10. The CDR3 DNA follows: TGTGCCAGCAGCGGACGACCGGGACAGGGCTCTGGCTACACCTTC. Its translation is CASSGRPGQGSGYTF.

The chain links TRBV7-9 to TRBJ1-4; maybe TRBD1 (5 bases). This CDR3 contains 16 residues. Trimming removed 0 bases from V and 4 bases from J, with 12 bases in between. CDR1 is SEHNR and CDR2 is FQNEAQ in the germline V gene (reference sequence). CDR3 in amino acids: CASSLAVTEFNEKLFF. DNA for the CDR3: TGTGCCAGCAGCTTAGCGGTGACAGAGTTTAATGAAAAACTGTTTTTT.